These 24 T cell receptor beta chains were sequenced from one sample in a study of blood T cell repertoires in COVID-19. The method was immunoSEQ multiplex PCR; TCRdb's version includes in-frame clones alone and lacks a portion of them. The sample carries about 97,000 clones, approximately 87% recorded once. What was sequenced was peripheral blood. These receptors all stem from a human donor in a cohort sampled during active COVID-19.

The chain uses TRBV4-2 and TRBJ1-5, with no clear D. The CDR3 consists of 12 residues. The germline CDR1 and CDR2 sequences are LGHNA and YNFKEQ. Trimming left V 1 base short and J 7 bases short, with 5 bases between. CDR3 DNA: TGTGCCAGCAGCCAAGCCAGACAGCCCCAGCATTTT. Encoded protein: CASSQARQPQHF.

In its sample, this clone was seen a few times. This sequence joins TRBV6-4 and TRBJ1-1, with 9 positions matching TRBD1. The germline V gene has CDR1 MRHNA and CDR2 SNTAGT. V lost 6 bases and J lost 5; bases outside the gene matches: 4. The CDR3 consists of 13 residues. CDR3: CASSGTGKTEAFF. In DNA form, the CDR3 reads TGTGCCAGCAGCGGGACAGGGAAGACTGAAGCTTTCTTT.

The chain joins TRBV24-1 to TRBJ1-5; no definite D call. The germline V gene encodes CDR1 KGHDR and CDR2 SFDVKD. Trimming took off 5 bases at V and 7 bases at J, with 11 bases between the two ends. CDR3 length: 13 amino acids. CDR3 loop: CATSVEGWQPQHF. CDR3 in DNA: TGTGCCACCAGTGTCGAGGGCTGGCAGCCCCAGCATTTT.

The chain links TRBV7-9 to TRBJ1-1; 7 nucleotides match TRBD1. The CDR3 loop spans 13 amino acids. In germline, CDR1 is SEHNR, CDR2 FQNEAQ (reference sequence). The ends lost 6 bases at V and 2 bases at J; junction bases unmatched: 3. CDR3 region: CASSWDRNTEAFF. Written as DNA, the CDR3 is TGTGCCAGCAGTTGGGACAGAAACACTGAAGCTTTCTTT.

J is TRBJ1-1 and V is TRBV6-6; a weak D match, TRBD1 (5 bases). The V gene's germline CDR1 is MNHNY and CDR2 SVGAGI (reference sequence). V lost 2 bases and J 3 bases, leaving 13 bases between the germline ends. The CDR3 is 15 residues long. The CDR3: CASSYGTNPDTEAFF. The CDR3 bases are TGTGCCAGCAGTTACGGGACTAACCCTGACACTGAAGCTTTCTTT.

The chain joins TRBV9 to TRBJ2-3; D not certain. CDR3 length: 16 residues. V lost 4 bases and J lost 0, with 15 bases in between. CDR1 is SGDLS, CDR2 YYNGEE, per germline. The CDR3 bases are TGTGCCAGCAGCCCAAGAGGTAGTACTAGCACAGATACGCAGTATTTT. Translating gives CASSPRGSTSTDTQYF.

J is TRBJ1-6 and V is TRBV9; no clear D gene. Trimming left V 1 base short and J 10 bases short, with 15 bases between. The CDR3 is 15 amino acids. Germline CDR1 and CDR2: SGDLS and YYNGEE. The CDR3 bases are TGTGCCAGCAGCGTACGGGTAGACGGAAACTCACCCCTCCACTTT. Its protein is CASSVRVDGNSPLHF. Full variable domain (rest looked up from reference TRBV9 and TRBJ1-6): DSGVTQTPKHLITATGQRVTLRCSPRSGDLSVYWYQQSLDQGLQFLIQYYNGEERAKGNILERFSAQQFPDLHSELNLSSLELGDSALYFCASSVRVDGNSPLHFGNGTRLTVT.

This chain links TRBV27 with TRBJ2-7; D is unresolved. This CDR3 comprises 14 residues. The V gene's germline CDR1 is MNHEY and CDR2 SMNVEV (reference sequence). The germline V and J ends were trimmed by 3 bases and 0 bases, with 9 bases remaining between them. The CDR3 nucleotides read TGTGCCAGCAGTTTTTCTAGTCGCTCCTACGAGCAGTACTTC. It is translated as CASSFSSRSYEQYF.

The rearrangement joins TRBV5-4 to TRBJ2-5; D may be TRBD2 (6 bases). The germline gives CDR1 SGHNT, CDR2 YYREEE (reference sequence). The germline V and J ends were trimmed by 2 bases and 5 bases, with 13 bases remaining between them. The CDR3 length is 14 residues. DNA of the CDR3: TGTGCCAGCAGCTTATACGGGAGAACGGAGACCCAGTACTTC. It yields the protein CASSLYGRTETQYF.

The CDR3 DNA reads as TGTGCCAGTAGGGGGGCGCGTAGGGGACTAACCTCGTACAATGAGCAGTTCTTC. Protein product: CASRGARRGLTSYNEQFF. This chain joins TRBV19 and TRBJ2-1; TRBD2 might be the D (7 bases). The ends were cut back, 6 bases at V and 4 bases at J, with 25 bases in the middle. The CDR3 is 18 residues long. Germline V gene data show CDR1 as LNHDA and CDR2 as SQIVND (reference sequence). Based on the CDR3 plus reference TRBV19 and TRBJ2-1, the full variable domain is DGGITQSPKYLFRKEGQNVTLSCEQNLNHDAMYWYRQDPGQGLRLIYYSQIVNDFQKGDIAEGYSVSREKKESFPLTVTSAQKNPTAFYLCASRGARRGLTSYNEQFFGPGTRLTVL.

The chain joins TRBV18 to TRBJ1-1; D might be TRBD1 (6 bases). Trimming removed 5 bases at V and 0 bases at J, with 16 bases between. The CDR3 has 16 amino acids. Per the germline V gene, CDR1 is KGHSH and CDR2 is LQKENI. In DNA, the CDR3 is TGTGCCAGCTCAACCCAGACAGGCACCATGAACACTGAAGCTTTCTTT. Protein sequence: CASSTQTGTMNTEAFF. The full variable domain, its missing parts supplied by reference TRBV18 and TRBJ1-1, is NAGVMQNPRHLVRRRGQEARLRCSPMKGHSHVYWYRQLPEEGLKFMVYLQKENIIDESGMPKERFSAEFPKEGPSILRIQQVVRGDSAAYFCASSTQTGTMNTEAFFGQGTRLTVV.

V and J are TRBV7-2 and TRBJ2-7; 8 bases are a match to TRBD2. Per the germline V gene, CDR1 is SGHTA and CDR2 is FQGNSA. The CDR3 loop spans 15 amino acids. V shed 5 bases, J shed 4 bases, and the junction held 10 bases outside the gene matches. The CDR3 DNA reads TGTGCCAGCAGCATGTACCGGGGGGGGCAATACGAGCAGTACTTC. It is translated as CASSMYRGGQYEQYF. The full variable domain, its missing parts supplied by reference TRBV7-2 and TRBJ2-7, is GAGVSQSPSNKVTEKGKDVELRCDPISGHTALYWYRQSLGQGLEFLIYFQGNSAPDKSGLPSDRFSAERTGGSVSTLTIQRTQQEDSAVYLCASSMYRGGQYEQYFGPGTRLTVT.

V is TRBV11-3 and J is TRBJ1-1; D is perhaps TRBD1 (5 bases). CDR1 is SGHNT and CDR2 is YENEEA in the germline V gene. This CDR3 spans 15 amino acids. V dropped 5 bases and J dropped 2 bases, with 15 bases sitting between them. CDR3 in amino acids: CASSPGTDYNTEAFF. The CDR3 DNA sequence: TGTGCCAGCAGCCCGGGGACTGACTATAACACTGAAGCTTTCTTT.

CDR3 amino acids: CASSPYQASSYEQYF. As DNA, the CDR3 is TGTGCCAGCAGTCCCTACCAGGCCAGCTCCTACGAGCAGTACTTC. The chain joins TRBV28 to TRBJ2-7; D gene ambiguous. Per the germline V gene, CDR1 is MDHEN and CDR2 is SYDVKM. Trimming removed 5 bases from V and 0 bases from J, with 14 bases in between. The CDR3 runs to 15 residues.

The rearrangement uses TRBV9 and TRBJ2-7, with D possibly TRBD2 on 6 matching bases. The germline V gene has CDR1 SGDLS and CDR2 YYNGEE. V was cut by 0 bases and J by 4 bases, with 11 bases left in between. CDR3 length: 14 amino acids. CDR3 bases: TGTGCCAGCAGCGTAGGTCCTAGCGCATACGAGCAGTACTTC. Translated, it gives CASSVGPSAYEQYF.

In DNA form, the CDR3 reads TGTGCCAGCAGCCCCCGGGCCGGGATTAGCTCCTACGAGCAGTACTTC. This sequence encodes CASSPRAGISSYEQYF. The chain couples TRBV21-1 to TRBJ2-7; the D call TRBD2 from the table was never checked on the DNA. TRBV21-1 is marked as a pseudogene. The CDR3 is made up of 16 amino acids.

This rearrangement joins TRBV10-3 to TRBJ2-5; possibly TRBD2 for D (6 bases). CDR3 size: 14 residues. The V and J ends lost 7 bases and 1 base respectively, with 13 bases between them. The germline CDR1 and CDR2 sequences are ENHRY and SYGVKD. CDR3 amino acids: CAITVDGSQETQYF. DNA of the CDR3: TGTGCCATCACCGTGGACGGGAGCCAAGAGACCCAGTACTTC.

The CDR3 DNA follows: TGTGCCAGCAGTCAGCTAGCTGGAGAGACCCAGTACTTC. Translation gives CASSQLAGETQYF. The V gene is TRBV2, the J gene TRBJ2-5; the D gene is possibly TRBD2 (5 bases). This CDR3 contains 13 residues. Deletions cut 5 bases from V and 4 bases from J, with 11 bases between. The germline V gene has CDR1 SNHLY and CDR2 FYNNEI.

This rearrangement joins TRBV27 to TRBJ2-1; 7 bases are shared with TRBD2. Germline values: CDR1 MNHEY, CDR2 SMNVEV (reference sequence). V dropped 4 bases and J dropped 4; count of bases not matched to a gene: 7. The length of the CDR3 is 15 residues. The CDR3 reads CASSSGASGYNEQFF. The CDR3 coding sequence is TGTGCCAGCAGTTCCGGGGCTAGCGGATACAATGAGCAGTTCTTC.

The rearrangement joins TRBV6-5 to TRBJ2-5, with D possibly being TRBD2 (6 bases). Germline V lookup: CDR1 MNHEY, CDR2 SVGAGI. The CDR3 sequence is 15 residues long. Trimming took off 7 bases at V and 5 bases at J, with 20 bases between the two ends. The chain's CDR3 is CASKSRSGRGETQYF. The CDR3 DNA sequence: TGTGCCAGCAAATCGCGTTCCGGGAGAGGGGAGACCCAGTACTTC.

There are a few counts of this clone. The gene calls are TRBV27 and TRBJ2-7; D is unresolved. The CDR3 contains 14 residues. Germline-derived CDR1 and CDR2 are MNHEY and SMNVEV (reference sequence). V was trimmed by 6 bases and J by 5 bases, leaving 17 bases between them. The CDR3 loop is CASSPAGLGHEQYF. CDR3 nucleotide sequence: TGTGCCAGCAGCCCAGCAGGCTTGGGCCACGAGCAGTACTTC.

This clone was seen only a few times. This chain joins TRBV11-2 and TRBJ1-3; D gene unclear. The germline CDR1 and CDR2 sequences are SGHAT and FQNNGV. Between the trimmed V and J ends, which lost 4 bases and 6 bases, there was a span of 10 bases. The CDR3 length is 13 residues. The CDR3 region is CASSSGGPNTIYF. The CDR3 nucleotides are TGTGCCAGCAGCTCGGGAGGGCCAAACACCATATATTTT.

This chain joins TRBV28 and TRBJ1-4, with 11 bases lining up with TRBD1. Germline CDR1 is MDHEN and CDR2 is SYDVKM. The CDR3 extends over 15 amino acids. The J segment lost 11 bases and the V segment lost 0 bases, leaving 5 bases of the junction unmatched. CDR3 nucleotide sequence: TGTGCCAGCAGTTTATGGGGACAGGGGGACGAGAAACTGTTTTTT. Protein: CASSLWGQGDEKLFF.

This clone was detected only once. The V gene is TRBV20-1, the J gene TRBJ2-7; TRBD2 might be the D (5 bases). The germline V and J ends were trimmed by 3 bases and 7 bases, with 16 bases remaining between them. The CDR3 sequence is 13 residues long. Germline assignment: CDR1 DFQATT and CDR2 SNEGSKA (reference sequence). As DNA, the CDR3 is TGCAGTGCTAGTTCTGCTAGCCGGGTTGAGCAGTACTTC. This codes for CSASSASRVEQYF.